This T cell receptor (beta chain) was profiled in a study of T cells in Graves' hyperthyroidism and ophthalmopathy. About the research overall: The blood sample was taken at first diagnosis, before treatment began.

Between the trimmed V and J ends, which lost 3 bases and 4 bases, there was a span of 13 bases. Germline CDR1 reads ENHRY; CDR2 reads SYGVKD. The CDR3 contains 15 residues. RNA transcripts yielded amplified TCR beta CDR3 regions. First-round RT-PCR of the TCR CDR3 relied on the HTBI primer set. TCRdb reprocessed the multiplex PCR reads via MiXCR and lists one record per CDR3 protein. There are hundreds of thousands of distinct CDR3 sequences in the sample; 30% to 40% occur only once, and about a third lies in the top ten. This clonotype was sampled from a woman aged 40 to 50 with Graves' hyperthyroidism. This rearrangement joins TRBV10-3 to TRBJ2-1; D is possibly TRBD1 or TRBD2 (5 bases each). The source material was blood. The CDR3 DNA sequence: TGTGCCATCAGTGAAGTAGCGACAGCATACAATGAGCAGTTCTTC. This encodes CAISEVATAYNEQFF.